The sequence of this TCR beta chain was determined in a study of T cells expressing NK-cell markers. The overall study: Obtained from sorted CD3+CD56+NKG2C+, CD3+CD56+NKG2C- and CD3+CD56-NKG2C+ T cells were the TCR beta repertoires.

Findings and caveats of the study: A few donors' CD3+CD56-NKG2C+ cells were dominated by the same clonotypes. About six donors showed dominant NKG2C+ clonotypes comprising roughly 1.0-7.5% of their CD8+ T cells.

TCR beta cDNA was made by 5'RACE template switching with UMIs. TCRdb reprocessed the 5' RACE reads and stores each CDR3 protein as one record, lacking DNA. The sample has some 450,000 distinct CDR3 sequences, and its top ten clones hold approximately 6.8%. To note about this clonotype: What it binds is not known.

The CDR3 is 14 residues long. Looked up from germline, CDR1 is MDHEN and CDR2 is SYDVKM. The rearrangement uses TRBV28 and TRBJ2-5; TCRdb calls TRBD2, which cannot be checked without DNA. Sequenced: blood T cells: a sorted CD56 or NKG2C T cell subset, CD4+ or CD8+ T cells, or bulk PBMC T cells (not recorded which). This clonotype was sampled from a woman aged 18-70 years in good health. CDR3 in amino acids: CASRRGTAGETQYF.